Following are 9 T cell receptor beta chains from one sample sequenced in a study of blood T cells in healthy people across ages. Next came a second PCR, run for 7 to 11 cycles, which used a sample-barcoded 5' primer along with a J-beta primer mix. TCRdb redid the calling of the 5' RACE reads with MiXCR, one entry per CDR3 protein. The sample carries 780,000 or so distinct CDR3 sequences, around 25% recorded once. These records were also assigned to another study, of T cells of mothers and their children.

The source material was blood. The receptor set was obtained from a boy aged 10-17 years in good health.

This clonotype has more than one count but fewer than ten. V usage is TRBV7-8 and J usage is TRBJ1-4; possible D gene TRBD1, 5 bases. Trimming cost V 5 bases and J 7 bases, with 26 bases left between them. Germline V gene sequence: CDR1 SGHVS, CDR2 FQNEAQ. The CDR3 has 18 residues. The CDR3 DNA reads TGTGCCAGCAGCCGGGCTGCAGGGAGAGGCTATGCAAGTGAAAAACTGTTTTTT. Translation gives CASSRAAGRGYASEKLFF.

The chain carries TRBV5-5 and TRBJ2-7; TRBD2 aligns across 11 bases. The CDR3 spans 16 residues. J gave up 7 bases and V 4 bases, and 13 bases lay outside the gene matches. From germline, CDR1 is SGHKS and CDR2 YYEKEE (reference sequence). The CDR3 DNA follows: TGTGCCAGCAGCCCGGGGGCGGGACTAGCGGTTGGGGAGCAGTACTTC. Amino acids: CASSPGAGLAVGEQYF.

This chain uses TRBV7-2 with TRBJ1-6; tentatively, D is TRBD1 (5 bases). The CDR3 loop spans 14 amino acids. Deletions cut 5 bases from V and 8 bases from J, with 13 bases between. The germline CDR1 and CDR2 sequences are SGHTA and FQGNSA. The CDR3 DNA is TGTGCCAGCAGCGCCCGGGACCTAGATTCACCCCTCCACTTT. Its translation: CASSARDLDSPLHF.

This clonotype was seen more than once but under ten times. The chain has TRBV6-6 and TRBJ2-4, with D tentatively TRBD2 (6 bases). The germline gives CDR1 MNHNY, CDR2 SVGAGI (reference sequence). The CDR3 sequence is 17 residues long. The V end was cut by 6 bases, the J end by 6 bases, with 24 bases between. In DNA, the CDR3 is TGTGCCAGCAGAGGCCTGTCGGGACTGCCCGCCGGAAACATTCAGTACTTC. Translation gives CASRGLSGLPAGNIQYF.

The V gene is TRBV4-3, the J gene TRBJ2-1, with 8 bases lining up with TRBD2. Germline V gene data show CDR1 as LGHNA and CDR2 as YSLEER. The trim removed 0 bases at V and 0 bases at J, leaving 4 bases unmatched. The CDR3 covers 17 residues. The CDR3 protein is CASSQDTGGSSYNEQFF. CDR3 DNA sequence: TGCGCCAGCAGCCAAGATACGGGGGGGAGCTCCTACAATGAGCAGTTCTTC.

Only a few counts were recorded for this clonotype. Germline is not matched at one junction end, which may reflect a read error. The CDR3 DNA reads TGCAGCGTTGAGCGGGGCTCCTGCAATGAGCAGTTCTTC. Translating gives CSVERGSCNEQFF. The J gene is TRBJ2-1, the V gene TRBV29-1; TRBD2 is a possible D gene (6 bases). This CDR3 is built from 13 residues. The germline gives CDR1 SQVTM, CDR2 ANQGSEA.

This clonotype appeared a few times. CDR3 loop: CASSLGQGYERYF. The CDR3 nucleotides are TGTGCCAGCAGCCTAGGGCAGGGCTACGAGCGGTACTTC. The chain joins TRBV7-9 to TRBJ2-5; D may be TRBD1 (5 bases). Germline V CDR1 and CDR2: SEHNR, FQNEAQ (reference sequence). V lost 5 bases to trimming and J lost 13 bases, with 20 bases between them. The CDR3 spans 13 residues.

This clonotype appeared a few times. The V gene is TRBV7-2, the J gene TRBJ2-7, with D hard to call. This CDR3 has 12 residues. V was shortened by 8 bases and J by 0 bases, with 8 bases between the two germline ends. Germline V gene lookup returns CDR1 SGHTA and CDR2 FQGNSA. CDR3 sequence reads: CASATTSYEQYF. The CDR3 DNA reads as TGTGCCAGCGCAACTACCTCCTACGAGCAGTACTTC.

The chain employs TRBV20-1 and TRBJ2-5, with 9 bases matching TRBD2. Gene TRBJ2-1 matches the end of the DNA better, so the J call may be wrong. CDR1 DFQATT and CDR2 SNEGSKA come from the germline V gene (reference sequence). This CDR3 is built from 16 residues. The CDR3 reads CSARSRIAGVSYEQFF. CDR3 bases: TGCAGTGCTAGAAGCCGCATAGCGGGGGTATCCTATGAGCAGTTCTTC.